Below are 21 T cell receptor beta chains sequenced from a single sample in a study of CD8+ T cells in alopecia areata. Extracted RNA was reverse transcribed, and the resulting cDNA served as sequencing template. Profiled with immunoSEQ multiplex PCR; TCRdb holds only in-frame clones, not every one. The sample comprises tens of thousands of clones, 51% of which are singletons, and approximately 5.4% rests with the top ten. Sequences were obtained from NKG2D-high CD8+ T cells sorted from blood. These receptors were collected from a human donor with alopecia areata.

The sample holds a few counts of this clone. The chain carries TRBV28 and TRBJ1-5, with a tentative D call TRBD1 (6 bases). Germline V gene data show CDR1 as MDHEN and CDR2 as SYDVKM. V was cut by 6 bases and J by 0 bases, with 18 bases left in between. The CDR3 length is 17 residues. The CDR3 loop reads CASSRGPGESSNQPQHF. The CDR3 nucleotides are TGTGCCAGCAGCCGGGGCCCAGGGGAGAGTAGCAATCAGCCCCAGCATTTT.

The gene calls are TRBV30 and TRBJ2-7; D uncertain. The CDR3 has 11 amino acids. V shed 4 bases and J shed 2 bases, with 6 bases lying between them. CDR1 is GTSNPN, CDR2 SVGIG, per germline (reference sequence). The CDR3 DNA reads TGTGCCTGGACCAGTCCCTACGAGCAGTACTTC. This encodes CAWTSPYEQYF.

This chain links TRBV29-1 with TRBJ2-1, with a possible D match to TRBD2 (5 bases). This CDR3 comprises 14 residues. Trimming left V 7 bases short and J 2 bases short, with 15 bases between. CDR1 is SQVTM, CDR2 ANQGSEA, per germline. The CDR3, as DNA: TGCAGCGCTCGCCCGGACTCCGCCTACAATGAGCAGTTCTTC. It codes for CSARPDSAYNEQFF.

This clone showed up just a few times. This sequence joins TRBV28 and TRBJ2-1; D remains ambiguous. V was trimmed by 7 bases and J by 0 bases, leaving 7 bases between them. Germline CDR1 and CDR2: MDHEN and SYDVKM. The CDR3 length is 13 residues. The CDR3, as DNA: TGTGCCAGCACCTGGAGCTCCTACAATGAGCAGTTCTTC. Encoded protein: CASTWSSYNEQFF.

This chain connects TRBV29-1 to TRBJ1-3, with D tentatively TRBD1 (6 bases). Trimming pared 0 bases from V and 0 bases from J, leaving 9 bases between. CDR3 size: 15 residues. Germline V gene sequence: CDR1 SQVTM, CDR2 ANQGSEA. This CDR3 is CSVEDWTDSGNTIYF. The CDR3 coding sequence is TGCAGCGTTGAAGACTGGACAGACTCTGGAAACACCATATATTTT.

The chain uses TRBV15 and TRBJ2-5, with D possibly matching TRBD1 (5 bases). V lost 1 base to trimming and J lost 4 bases, with 10 bases between them. Germline lookup yields CDR1 LNHNV and CDR2 YYDKDF (reference sequence). The CDR3 has 14 amino acids. CDR3 sequence (DNA): TGTGCCACCAGCAGAGTGTCAGGGCCAGAGACCCAGTACTTC. It encodes CATSRVSGPETQYF.

This clone has a handful of counts. V usage is TRBV29-1 and J usage is TRBJ2-1; 8 bases align to TRBD2. From germline, CDR1 is SQVTM and CDR2 ANQGSEA. Losses at the gene ends were 5 bases for V and 2 bases for J; bases not matched to a gene: 5. The CDR3 contains 14 residues. This CDR3 is CSVCVAGTYNEQFF. The CDR3 DNA reads TGCAGCGTTTGTGTAGCGGGGACCTACAATGAGCAGTTCTTC.

The genes are TRBV29-1 and TRBJ1-4, with D tentatively TRBD1 (6 bases). CDR3 size: 14 residues. Germline V gives CDR1 SQVTM, CDR2 ANQGSEA. V lost 1 base to trimming and J lost 1 base, with 7 bases between them. The CDR3 here is CSVEGTETNEKLFF. The CDR3 DNA reads TGCAGCGTTGAAGGGACAGAAACTAATGAAAAACTGTTTTTT.

The genes are TRBV5-1 and TRBJ2-5; D is undetermined. Germline V gives CDR1 SGHRS, CDR2 YFSETQ. V was cut by 0 bases and J by 13 bases, with 13 bases left in between. CDR3 length equals 12 residues. This CDR3 is CASSLDGVPTYF. The CDR3 coding sequence is TGCGCCAGCAGCTTGGATGGGGTCCCAACGTACTTC.

V usage is TRBV7-9 and J usage is TRBJ2-5, with a weak D call TRBD1 (5 bases). Germline CDR1 SEHNR, CDR2 FQNEAQ (reference sequence). V lost 5 bases, J lost 13 bases, and 17 bases lay in between. CDR3 size: 12 residues. The CDR3: CASSEVQGVSYF. The DNA for the CDR3 is TGTGCCAGCAGCGAGGTCCAGGGCGTATCGTACTTC.

V gene TRBV9 combines with J gene TRBJ2-5, with 8 bases lining up with TRBD1. The CDR3 has 15 amino acids. Germline V gene sequence: CDR1 SGDLS, CDR2 YYNGEE. V lost 1 base to trimming and J lost 5 bases; unmatched junction nucleotides: 7. The CDR3 here is CASSVQGAQGETQYF. The CDR3 DNA reads as TGTGCCAGCAGCGTACAGGGGGCGCAGGGGGAGACCCAGTACTTC. The full variable domain, in which reference TRBV9 and TRBJ2-5 provide the parts outside the CDR3, is DSGVTQTPKHLITATGQRVTLRCSPRSGDLSVYWYQQSLDQGLQFLIQYYNGEERAKGNILERFSAQQFPDLHSELNLSSLELGDSALYFCASSVQGAQGETQYFGPGTRLLVL.

The J gene is TRBJ2-5, the V gene TRBV6-6, with a possible D match to TRBD2 (6 bases). V lost 3 bases and J 6 bases, leaving 14 bases between the germline ends. CDR1 MNHNY and CDR2 SVGAGI come from the germline V gene (reference sequence). The CDR3 covers 14 residues. In nucleotides, the CDR3 is TGTGCCAGCAGTTATTGGCCGGGAGAAAAGACCCAGTACTTC. This translates into CASSYWPGEKTQYF.

This chain links TRBV7-9 with TRBJ2-3; a weak D match, TRBD1 (7 bases). Germline CDR1 SEHNR, CDR2 FQNEAQ (reference sequence). With 5 bases removed from V and 4 bases from J, the gap between germline ends came to 13 bases. The CDR3 contains 14 residues. CDR3 in DNA: TGTGCCAGCAGCCCCAGGGGGGAGGCAGATACGCAGTATTTT. Amino acid sequence: CASSPRGEADTQYF. Drawing the rest from reference TRBV7-9 and TRBJ2-3, the complete variable domain is DTGVSQNPRHKITKRGQNVTFRCDPISEHNRLYWYRQTLGQGPEFLTYFQNEAQLEKSRLLSDRFSAERPKGSFSTLEIQRTEQGDSAMYLCASSPRGEADTQYFGPGTRLTVL.

The chain recombines TRBV29-1 with TRBJ1-2, with D unresolved. The germline V and J ends were trimmed by 5 bases and 5 bases, with 15 bases remaining between them. Germline values: CDR1 SQVTM, CDR2 ANQGSEA. This CDR3 spans 13 amino acids. CDR3 sequence reads: CSVNLKGVYGYTF. The CDR3 DNA reads TGCAGCGTTAACCTTAAAGGAGTTTATGGCTACACCTTC.

The chain couples TRBV6-5 to TRBJ2-1; 7 positions match TRBD1. The CDR3 covers 14 residues. Germline V gene sequence: CDR1 MNHEY, CDR2 SVGAGI. V was pared by 8 bases and J by 5 bases, with 9 bases of the junction left unmatched. The CDR3 loop reads CASGVTGENNEQFF. The CDR3, as DNA: TGTGCCAGCGGAGTCACAGGGGAGAACAATGAGCAGTTCTTC.

The chain uses TRBV13 and TRBJ2-7; D gene ambiguous. The CDR3 sequence is 15 residues long. V lost 5 bases, J lost 0 bases, and 14 bases lay in between. Germline V gives CDR1 PRHDT, CDR2 FYEKMQ (reference sequence). DNA of the CDR3: TGTGCCAGCAGCGGCGTGGCCCAGAGCTCCTACGAGCAGTACTTC. Translating gives CASSGVAQSSYEQYF.

The rearrangement joins TRBV13 to TRBJ2-7, with D unclear. This CDR3 region has 13 residues. The V gene lost 5 bases and the J gene lost 0 bases, with 8 bases spanning the gap. The germline V gene encodes CDR1 PRHDT and CDR2 FYEKMQ (reference sequence). CDR3 amino acids: CASSLYNSYEQYF. CDR3 nucleotides: TGTGCCAGCAGCCTTTATAACTCCTACGAGCAGTACTTC.

This chain links TRBV5-4 with TRBJ2-7; no clear D gene. V lost 0 bases and J 1 base, leaving 17 bases between the germline ends. CDR3 length equals 17 residues. Germline loops: CDR1 SGHNT, CDR2 YYREEE (reference sequence). CDR3 in DNA: TGTGCCAGCAGCTTGGGTTTAGACGGCCCTCGATCCTACGAGCAGTACTTC. Encoded protein: CASSLGLDGPRSYEQYF.

The rearrangement joins TRBV9 to TRBJ2-1; 8 positions match TRBD2. CDR3 length: 15 residues. Unmatched junction bases numbered 4, after V lost 0 bases and J lost 5 bases. The germline CDR1 and CDR2 sequences are SGDLS and YYNGEE. CDR3 loop: CASSVDGGGNNEQFF. The CDR3 DNA reads TGTGCCAGCAGCGTAGATGGCGGGGGGAACAATGAGCAGTTCTTC.

For the CDR3, the DNA is TGCAGCGTCCCGACAGGGGACACAGATACGCAGTATTTT. Translated: CSVPTGDTDTQYF. The gene calls are TRBV29-1 and TRBJ2-3; TRBD1 agrees at 8 bases. CDR3 length: 13 residues. Germline CDR1 reads SQVTM; CDR2 reads ANQGSEA. V was clipped by 6 bases and J by 2 bases; unmatched bases: 4.

This clone was recorded a few times. The chain recombines TRBV10-3 with TRBJ2-5, with D maybe TRBD1 (6 bases). CDR3 length: 14 amino acids. V was clipped by 2 bases and J by 7 bases, with 14 bases between them. CDR1 ENHRY and CDR2 SYGVKD come from the germline V gene. This CDR3 reads CAISEQGQAGTQYF. CDR3 bases: TGTGCCATCAGTGAGCAGGGGCAAGCAGGGACCCAGTACTTC.